This T cell receptor (beta chain) came from a study of blood T cell repertoires in COVID-19. Between the trimmed V and J ends, which lost 10 bases and 4 bases, there was a span of 4 bases. This CDR3 has 10 amino acids. Germline CDR1 reads MDHEN; CDR2 reads SYDVKM. Only in-frame clones appear in the TCRdb table, and some are missing; sequencing was by immunoSEQ multiplex PCR. The table has hundreds of thousands of clones, 89% seen once. What was sequenced was peripheral blood. The sequence was obtained from a woman aged 55 to 70 with acute or convalescent COVID-19. The chain carries TRBV28 and TRBJ1-4; no clear D gene. The CDR3 here is CATYNEKLFF. DNA for the CDR3: TGTGCCACTTATAATGAAAAACTGTTTTTT.